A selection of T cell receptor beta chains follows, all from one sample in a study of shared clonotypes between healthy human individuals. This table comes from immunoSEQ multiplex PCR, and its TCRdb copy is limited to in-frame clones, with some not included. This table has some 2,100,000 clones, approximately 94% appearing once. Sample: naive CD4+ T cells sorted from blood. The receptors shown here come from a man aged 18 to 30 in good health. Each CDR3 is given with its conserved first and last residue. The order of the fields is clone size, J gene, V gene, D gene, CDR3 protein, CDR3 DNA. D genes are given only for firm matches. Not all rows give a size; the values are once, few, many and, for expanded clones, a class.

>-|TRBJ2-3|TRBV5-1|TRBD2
CASSFPAGGKDTQYF
TGCGCCAGCAGCTTTCCAGCGGGGGGGAAAGATACGCAGTATTTT
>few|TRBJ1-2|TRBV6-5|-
CASTGERPPYGYTF
TGTGCCAGCACCGGGGAACGTCCCCCCTATGGCTACACCTTC
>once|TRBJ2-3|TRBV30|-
CAWTTNTDTQYF
TGTGCCTGGACGACTAACACAGATACGCAGTATTTT
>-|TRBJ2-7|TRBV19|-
CASSSDPSSYEQYF
TGTGCCAGTAGTTCCGACCCGAGCTCCTACGAGCAGTACTTC
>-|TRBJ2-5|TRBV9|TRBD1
CASSARDRNQETQYF
TGTGCCAGCAGCGCACGGGACAGGAACCAAGAGACCCAGTACTTC
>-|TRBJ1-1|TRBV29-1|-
CSVETRLNTEAFF
TGCAGCGTTGAGACCAGATTGAACACTGAAGCTTTCTTT
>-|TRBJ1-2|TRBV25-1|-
CASSGGRVYGYTF
TGTGCCAGCAGTGGCGGCAGGGTCTATGGCTACACCTTC
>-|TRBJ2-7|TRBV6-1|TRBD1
CASRPGQEPYEQYF
TGTGCCAGCAGGCCGGGACAGGAGCCCTACGAGCAGTACTTC
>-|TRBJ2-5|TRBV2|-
CASSEGVGAETQYF
TGTGCCAGCAGTGAAGGTGTAGGGGCGGAGACCCAGTACTTC
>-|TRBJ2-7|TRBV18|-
CASSPNSSDEQYF
TGTGCCAGCTCACCAAACAGCTCGGACGAGCAGTACTTC
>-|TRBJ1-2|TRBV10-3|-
CAISEERGNGYTF
TGTGCCATCAGTGAGGAGCGAGGGAATGGCTACACCTTC
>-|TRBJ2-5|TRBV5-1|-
CASSLQPFGQIQETQYF
TGCGCCAGCAGCTTGCAGCCCTTCGGACAGATACAAGAGACCCAGTACTTC
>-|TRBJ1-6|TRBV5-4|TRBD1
CASSWGQGADSPLHF
TGTGCCAGCAGCTGGGGACAGGGGGCGGATTCACCCCTCCACTTT
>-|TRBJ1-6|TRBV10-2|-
CASRLRDKLSPLHF
TGCGCCAGCAGGCTCCGGGACAAGCTTTCACCCCTCCACTTT
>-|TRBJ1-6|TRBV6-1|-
CASSDQEDISPLHF
TGTGCCAGCAGTGACCAGGAGGATATTTCACCCCTCCACTTT
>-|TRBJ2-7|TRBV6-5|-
CASSYSSERPYEQYF
TGTGCCAGCAGTTACTCATCTGAAAGGCCCTACGAGCAGTACTTC
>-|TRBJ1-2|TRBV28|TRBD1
CASSAAGGYDYGYTF
TGTGCCAGCAGTGCCGCAGGGGGCTATGACTATGGCTACACCTTC
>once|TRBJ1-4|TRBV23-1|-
CASSPTWATNEKLFF
TGCGCCAGCAGTCCGACCTGGGCAACTAATGAAAAACTGTTTTTT
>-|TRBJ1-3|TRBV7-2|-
CASSLQNTGNTIYF
TGTGCCAGCAGCTTACAGAATACTGGAAACACCATATATTTT
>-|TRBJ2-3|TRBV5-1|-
CASSQDGDTQYF
TGCGCCAGCAGCCAGGACGGGGATACGCAGTATTTT
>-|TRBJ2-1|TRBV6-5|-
CASQRSNEQFF
TGTGCCAGCCAAAGAAGCAATGAGCAGTTCTTC
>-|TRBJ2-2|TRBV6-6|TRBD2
CASSYGLADTGELFF
TGTGCCAGCAGCTATGGACTAGCGGACACCGGGGAGCTGTTTTTT
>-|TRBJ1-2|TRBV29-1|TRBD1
CSSWTGINYGYTF
TGCAGCTCCTGGACAGGGATCAACTATGGCTACACCTTC
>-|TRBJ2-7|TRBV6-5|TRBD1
CASSFRDRVSYEQYF
TGTGCCAGCAGCTTCCGGGACAGGGTCTCCTACGAGCAGTACTTC
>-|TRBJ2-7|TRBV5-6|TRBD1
CASSFEQGWNSYEQYF
TGTGCCAGCAGCTTTGAACAGGGGTGGAACTCCTACGAGCAGTACTTC
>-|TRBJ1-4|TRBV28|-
CASSSPGKGNEKLFF
TGTGCCAGCAGTTCCCCGGGAAAGGGTAATGAAAAACTGTTTTTT
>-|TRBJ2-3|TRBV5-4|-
CASSWGGGGTTDTQYF
TGTGCCAGCAGCTGGGGAGGTGGGGGGACCACAGATACGCAGTATTTT
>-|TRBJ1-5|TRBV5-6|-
CASSQAGGNQPQHF
TGTGCCAGCAGCCAGGCAGGGGGCAATCAGCCCCAGCATTTT